A single T cell receptor beta chain is shown here with its context. Other DNA sequences in the sample encode the same CDR3. This sample stems from a study of blood T cell repertoires in COVID-19. For the study at large: Specimens from acute and convalescent COVID-19 originated in the United States, Italy and Spain. T cells, B-cell-depleted T cells, or PBMCs supplied cDNA or gDNA.

As processed by the authors: Estimates of nucleated cell counts were drawn from the amplification of reference gene primers. Method: immunoSEQ multiplex PCR; TCRdb's copy keeps in-frame clones and lacks some. V and J calls and clone size follow that table, whereas D and trimming were derived from the DNA. This table has roughly 670,000 clones, about nine tenths appearing once. This TCR was recovered from a woman between 18 and 30 years old with acute or convalescent COVID-19. The sample was peripheral blood.

CDR3 in DNA: TGTGCCAGCAGCACAAGAAACTATGGCTACACCTTC. Translated: CASSTRNYGYTF. The chain employs TRBV2 and TRBJ1-2; D is uncertain. The ends were cut back, 6 bases at V and 2 bases at J, with 7 bases in the middle. The CDR3 loop spans 12 amino acids. Germline loops: CDR1 SNHLY, CDR2 FYNNEI.